Listed below are T cell receptor beta chains from one sample, sequenced in a study of Ad26.COV2.S vaccination and SARS-CoV-2 variants. Method: immunoSEQ multiplex PCR; TCRdb's copy keeps in-frame clones and lacks some. The table lists 330,000 or so clones, roughly 90% of them singletons, with around 5.5% in the top ten. Sequencing was performed on peripheral blood, taken in a trial of Ad26.COV2.S vaccine versus placebo. These receptors originate from a person aged 18 to 65 who received the Ad26.COV2.S COVID-19 vaccine or a placebo. CDR3s include the opening cysteine and the closing phenylalanine or tryptophan. A D gene is named only where the DNA matches it firmly. Expanded clones are given a class, and other clones once, few, many or no size at all.

TRBJ2-1	NA	NA	TRBV9	TGTGCCAGCAGCGTAGGCGGTACGGGACCCCCCTACAATGAGCAGTTCTTC	CASSVGGTGPPYNEQFF
TRBJ2-2	NA	NA	TRBV18	TGTGCCAGCTCACCACAGGGGATCAACACCGGGGAGCTGTTTTTT	CASSPQGINTGELFF
TRBJ1-6	NA	NA	TRBV28	TGTGCCAGCACCGGGCCCCGGCCCTATAATTCACCCCTCCACTTT	CASTGPRPYNSPLHF
TRBJ1-1	NA	TRBD1	TRBV11-2	TGTGCCAGCAGCCGTAACCAGGGGGGGACTGAAGCTTTCTTT	CASSRNQGGTEAFF
TRBJ2-2	NA	NA	TRBV5-6	TGTGCCAGCAGTAGCTATCAGGGTCCCGGGGAGCTGTTTTTT	CASSSYQGPGELFF
TRBJ2-5	NA	NA	TRBV5-8	TGTGCCAGCAGCTTGGCTGCACCGATGGAGACCCAGTACTTC	CASSLAAPMETQYF
TRBJ1-1	NA	NA	TRBV12-3/TRBV12-4	TGTGCCAGCAGTTTAGTATCATGGCTTGAAGCTTTCTTT	CASSLVSWLEAFF
TRBJ1-2	NA	TRBD1	TRBV7-2	TGTGCCAGCAGCCGCCGGACAGGAGACGTTTATGGCTACACCTTC	CASSRRTGDVYGYTF
TRBJ2-1	NA	NA	TRBV4-3	TGCGCCAGCAGCCAAGATACTACTTCCGATGAGCAGTTCTTC	CASSQDTTSDEQFF
TRBJ1-2	NA	TRBD1	TRBV3-1/TRBV3-2	TGTGCCAGCAGCCAGGGACAGTCTTATGGCTACACCTTC	CASSQGQSYGYTF
TRBJ1-1	NA	NA	TRBV11-3	TGTGCCAGCAGCTTAGCGCAGGGGAACACTGAAGCTTTCTTT	CASSLAQGNTEAFF
TRBJ1-1	NA	NA	TRBV3-1/TRBV3-2	TGTGCCAGCAGCCAAGATTGGAGGGTGGGCGCTTTCTTT	CASSQDWRVGAFF
TRBJ1-1	NA	TRBD1	TRBV27	TGTGCCAGCAGTTTATCCCCCGACAGGGGGGCTGAAGCTTTCTTT	CASSLSPDRGAEAFF
TRBJ1-1	NA	NA	TRBV4-1	TGCGCCAGCAGCCAAGTCGGCTCGACGATGGGGTACACTGAAGCTTTCTTT	CASSQVGSTMGYTEAFF
TRBJ2-1	NA	NA	TRBV14	TGTGCCAGCAGCCAAGGGAGGAGACCCTACAATGAGCAGTTCTTC	CASSQGRRPYNEQFF
TRBJ1-1	NA	NA	TRBV2	TGTGCCAGCAGTGAAGCGCCGGCTGAAGCTTTCTTT	CASSEAPAEAFF
TRBJ1-3	NA	TRBD1	TRBV2	TGTGCCAGCAGCGAAAAAGGGGGCGCTGGAAACACCATATATTTT	CASSEKGGAGNTIYF
TRBJ2-6	NA	NA	TRBV4-1	TGCGCCAGCAGCTTAGCGGTAATCTCTGGGGCCAACGTCCTGACTTTC	CASSLAVISGANVLTF
TRBJ1-5	NA	TRBD1	TRBV24-1	TGTGCCACCAGTGAGACAGGGCAGCCCCAGCATTTT	CATSETGQPQHF
TRBJ1-1	NA	NA	TRBV18	TGTGCCAGCTCACCTTATGATGTAGGGGCCCGGACCACTGAAGCTTTCTTT	CASSPYDVGARTTEAFF
TRBJ1-6	NA	NA	TRBV4-1	TGCGCCAGCAGCCAACAAATCGGGGATCTAAATTCACCCCTCCACTTT	CASSQQIGDLNSPLHF
TRBJ1-5	NA	NA	TRBV15	TGTGCCACCAGCAGAGGATCCCTCTGGGGCAGCTCCCAAGAGTCTAGCAATCAGCCCCAGCATTTT	CATSRGSLWGSSQESSNQPQHF
TRBJ1-4	NA	NA	TRBV7-2	TGTGCCAGCAGCCCCCAACGAGCAGGGCGGGAAAAACTGTTTTTT	CASSPQRAGREKLFF
TRBJ2-5	NA	NA	TRBV6-2/TRBV6-3	TGTGCCAGCAGTTATGGAGGGGCCGCTGCCCAAGAGACCCAGTACTTC	CASSYGGAAAQETQYF
TRBJ2-3	NA	NA	TRBV3-1/TRBV3-2	TGTGCCAGCAGCCAAGAAAGCGGTCTAATCACAGATACGCAGTATTTT	CASSQESGLITDTQYF
TRBJ1-1	NA	NA	TRBV7-9	TGTGCCAGCAGCTTAGTGCAGGGGTGGAACACTGAAGCTTTCTTT	CASSLVQGWNTEAFF
TRBJ1-1	NA	NA	TRBV4-3	TGCGCCAGCAGCCCTGAGGGGGTGGGGGACACTGAAGCTTTCTTT	CASSPEGVGDTEAFF
TRBJ1-2	once	TRBD1	TRBV18	TGTGCCAGCTCGCAGGGGGTAGTGGACTATGGCTACACCTTC	CASSQGVVDYGYTF
TRBJ1-5	NA	TRBD1	TRBV7-9	TGTGCCAGCAGCTTAACCCGACAGGGGTCCATAGGGAGCAATCAGCCCCAGCATTTT	CASSLTRQGSIGSNQPQHF
TRBJ1-1	NA	TRBD1	TRBV5-5	TGTGCCAGCAGCTCGACAGGGATGGAAGCTTTCTTT	CASSSTGMEAFF
TRBJ2-1	NA	NA	TRBV11-3	TGTGCCAGCAGCTTTTACAATGAGCAGTTCTTC	CASSFYNEQFF
TRBJ2-3	NA	NA	TRBV4-3	TGCGCCAGCAGCCAAGTTGGGGCAGGGGAGGAAGATACGCAGTATTTT	CASSQVGAGEEDTQYF
TRBJ2-2	NA	TRBD1	TRBV7-2	TGTGCCAGCAGCTTAATCGGGACAGGGGCCGGGGAGCTGTTTTTT	CASSLIGTGAGELFF
TRBJ1-5	once	TRBD1	TRBV6-5	TGTGCCAGCAGCCAGGGACAGGGCAATCAGCCCCAGCATTTT	CASSQGQGNQPQHF
TRBJ1-2	NA	NA	TRBV7-9	TGTGCCAGCAGCTCGGACCATGGCTACACCTTC	CASSSDHGYTF
TRBJ1-2	NA	NA	TRBV19	TGTGCCAGTAGTATGGCCGGAGGCGATGGCTACACCTTC	CASSMAGGDGYTF
TRBJ2-3	NA	TRBD2	TRBV5-4	TGTGCCAGCAGCTTGATCCAGCGGGAGGGGGGGGATACGCAGTATTTT	CASSLIQREGGDTQYF
TRBJ2-2	NA	NA	TRBV6-5	TGTGCCAGCAGGCAGGGGTACACCGGGGAGCTGTTTTTT	CASRQGYTGELFF
TRBJ1-2	NA	NA	TRBV6-1	TGTGCCAGCAGTGAAGCTGAACAGGGCCTACGGTTGGGCGGCTACACCTTC	CASSEAEQGLRLGGYTF
TRBJ1-1	NA	NA	TRBV2	TGTGCCAGCCTGGCCCCCACTGAAGCTTTCTTT	CASLAPTEAFF
TRBJ2-3	NA	NA	TRBV11-2	TGTGCCAGCAGCTTAGATGGAGGCACAGATACGCAGTATTTT	CASSLDGGTDTQYF
TRBJ1-5	NA	NA	TRBV9	TGTGCCAGCAGCCTCGGAGAGGGGGGCTCGAATCAGCCCCAGCATTTT	CASSLGEGGSNQPQHF
TRBJ2-1	NA	NA	TRBV12-3/TRBV12-4	TGTGCCAGCAGTTTAGGGGTTTGGGGTGAGCAGTTCTTC	CASSLGVWGEQFF
TRBJ1-3	NA	TRBD1	TRBV5-1	TGCGCCAGCACCCGAGATACAGGGGCTGGAAACACCATATATTTT	CASTRDTGAGNTIYF
TRBJ2-5	NA	TRBD2	TRBV5-1	TGCGCCAGCAGCCAAGCTAGCGGTGTTTTGGAGACCCAGTACTTC	CASSQASGVLETQYF
TRBJ1-2	NA	NA	TRBV29-1	TGCAGCGTTGAATCGGACAGATATGGCTACACCTTC	CSVESDRYGYTF
TRBJ1-2	NA	NA	TRBV6-5	TGTGCCAGCAGTTACGATCAAGGGGCCCGCGCCTATGGCTACACCTTC	CASSYDQGARAYGYTF